This T cell receptor beta chain was sequenced during a study of radiotherapy plus CTLA-4 blockade in lung cancer. Data came from immunoSEQ multiplex PCR; TCRdb stores just in-frame clones and leaves some out. The profile shows about 59,000 clones, approximately 68% of them singletons. A note on this clone: Its antigen is as yet unknown.

The study's findings and limits: After radiotherapy and ipilimumab, tumor-derived clones expanded in peripheral blood.

The material sequenced was peripheral blood, taken from a patient treated with radiotherapy plus ipilimumab. The receptor's source is a human donor with non-small cell lung cancer whose response to radiotherapy plus ipilimumab could not be evaluated.

The CDR3 region is CAISESREIYGYTF. The CDR3 coding sequence is TGTGCCATCAGTGAGTCTCGGGAGATCTATGGCTACACCTTC. The chain combines TRBV10-3 with TRBJ1-2; D is ambiguous. The germline CDR1 and CDR2 sequences are ENHRY and SYGVKD. The CDR3 sequence is 14 residues long. Trimming stripped 0 bases from V and 4 bases from J, with 9 bases between.